The next 29 T cell receptor beta chains were all read from a single sample in a study of blood T cell repertoires in COVID-19. Profiled with immunoSEQ multiplex PCR; TCRdb holds only in-frame clones, not every one. The table lists some 130,000 clones, 87% of them singletons. The sample was peripheral blood. The receptors stem from a man over 45 with active COVID-19.

V usage is TRBV27 and J usage is TRBJ2-7; D may be TRBD1 (6 bases). This CDR3 spans 14 amino acids. V lost 6 bases and J 11 bases, leaving 23 bases between the germline ends. Looked up from germline, CDR1 is MNHEY and CDR2 is SMNVEV (reference sequence). The chain's CDR3 is CASSNGGPRDPKYF. The CDR3 nucleotides are TGTGCCAGCAGCAATGGGGGCCCCCGGGATCCAAAGTACTTC.

The V call is TRBV25-1, the J call TRBJ1-4; D is undetermined. The CDR3 contains 12 residues. The germline V gene encodes CDR1 MGHDK and CDR2 SYGVNS. Trimming cost V 3 bases and J 8 bases, with 7 bases left between them. The CDR3, as DNA: TGTGCCAGCAGTGATGGGCCCGAAAAACTGTTTTTT. It codes for CASSDGPEKLFF. The whole variable domain, remainder taken from reference TRBV25-1 and TRBJ1-4, is EADIYQTPRYLVIGTGKKITLECSQTMGHDKMYWYQQDPGMELHLIHYSYGVNSTEKGDLSSESTVSRIRTEHFPLTLESARPSHTSQYLCASSDGPEKLFFGSGTQLSVL.

The V call is TRBV4-1, the J call TRBJ2-6, with 8 bases identical to TRBD1. The CDR3 covers 21 residues. CDR1 is MGHRA, CDR2 YSYEKL, per germline. V gave up 2 bases and J gave up 0 bases; unmatched junction bases: 15. The CDR3 coding sequence is TGCGCCAGCAGCCAAAAGGAGGGCAGGGGGCTTTTCAGCTCTGGGGCCAACGTCCTGACTTTC. Protein product: CASSQKEGRGLFSSGANVLTF.

This chain uses TRBV7-9 with TRBJ1-2; no clear D. CDR1 SEHNR and CDR2 FQNEAQ come from the germline V gene (reference sequence). Between the trimmed V and J ends, which lost 5 bases and 2 bases, there was a span of 18 bases. The CDR3 has 16 amino acids. CDR3 coding DNA: TGTGCCAGCAGCCGTGATCGACACGATACGAACTATGGCTACACCTTC. Amino acid sequence: CASSRDRHDTNYGYTF.

V is TRBV15 and J is TRBJ2-7; D is uncertain. Between the trimmed V and J ends, which lost 0 bases and 0 bases, there was a span of 6 bases. CDR1 and CDR2 (germline): LNHNV, YYDKDF (reference sequence). The length of the CDR3 is 14 residues. CDR3 loop: CATSRDRSSYEQYF. The CDR3 DNA is TGTGCCACCAGCAGAGATCGGAGCTCCTACGAGCAGTACTTC.

This rearrangement joins TRBV7-2 to TRBJ2-1; 10 nucleotides agree with TRBD2. Looked up from germline, CDR1 is SGHTA and CDR2 is FQGNSA. This CDR3 is built from 16 residues. V lost 3 bases and J lost 2; bases outside the gene matches: 4. The CDR3: CASSFSGGRTYNEQFF. The CDR3 DNA reads as TGTGCCAGCAGCTTTAGCGGGGGGAGGACCTACAATGAGCAGTTCTTC.

This chain uses TRBV18 with TRBJ2-5, with D unclear. CDR3 length: 13 amino acids. V lost 0 bases and J 1 base, leaving 3 bases between the germline ends. Germline CDR1 reads KGHSH; CDR2 reads LQKENI. The DNA for the CDR3 is TGTGCCAGCTCACCACCTAGCCAAGAGACCCAGTACTTC. Protein sequence: CASSPPSQETQYF.

This clone was counted a few times. The CDR3 DNA is TGTGCCAGCTCACCTAGCGGGGGAGGAGAGACCCAGTACTTC. It specifies CASSPSGGGETQYF. The rearrangement links TRBV18 to TRBJ2-5; the match to TRBD2 covers 9 bases. Trimming at V came to 3 bases and at J to 4 bases, leaving 3 bases not matched to a gene. This CDR3 has 14 residues. The germline V gene encodes CDR1 KGHSH and CDR2 LQKENI.

This chain joins TRBV5-6 and TRBJ2-7, with 7 bases matching TRBD1. Per germline, CDR1 SGHDT and CDR2 YYEEEE. CDR3 length: 17 residues. V shed 1 base and J 0 bases; nucleotides not matched to a gene: 10. The CDR3 spells CASSLYGTALISYEQYF. CDR3 nucleotide sequence: TGTGCCAGCAGCTTGTACGGGACAGCTTTGATCTCCTACGAGCAGTACTTC.

The chain couples TRBV19 to TRBJ2-1; 9 positions agree with TRBD1. CDR1 is LNHDA and CDR2 is SQIVND in the germline V gene (reference sequence). CDR3 length: 15 residues. V shed 3 bases, J shed 4 bases, and the junction held 4 bases outside the gene matches. The CDR3 loop reads CASSIGDRVYNEQFF. The DNA of the CDR3 is TGTGCCAGTAGTATTGGGGACAGGGTATACAATGAGCAGTTCTTC.

Only a few counts were recorded for this clone. The chain employs TRBV7-9 and TRBJ1-2, with 10 nucleotides matching TRBD1. The CDR3 runs 15 residues. The J segment lost 2 bases and the V segment lost 0 bases, leaving 0 bases of the junction unmatched. CDR1 is SEHNR, CDR2 FQNEAQ, per germline (reference sequence). CDR3 sequence: CASSLAGQGNYGYTF. For the CDR3, the DNA is TGTGCCAGCAGCTTAGCGGGACAGGGGAACTATGGCTACACCTTC.

The chain is built from TRBV7-3 and TRBJ2-3; D is perhaps TRBD2 (5 bases). CDR1 is SGHTA and CDR2 is FQGTGA in the germline V gene. The CDR3 is 15 residues long. The V gene lost 0 bases and the J gene lost 4 bases, with 11 bases spanning the gap. CDR3 DNA sequence: TGTGCCAGCAGCTTAACCGCTAGCCTCCCAGATACGCAGTATTTT. As protein: CASSLTASLPDTQYF. The entire variable domain, with the rest obtained from reference TRBV7-3 and TRBJ2-3, is as follows: GAGVSQTPSNKVTEKGKYVELRCDPISGHTALYWYRQSLGQGPEFLIYFQGTGAADDSGLPNDRFFAVRPEGSVSTLKIQRTERGDSAVYLCASSLTASLPDTQYFGPGTRLTVL.

This chain connects TRBV20-1 to TRBJ2-5; D gene uncertain. The CDR3 extends over 11 amino acids. CDR1 DFQATT and CDR2 SNEGSKA come from the germline V gene (reference sequence). V lost 2 bases to trimming and J lost 6 bases, with 7 bases between them. Here the CDR3 reads CSARPEKTQYF. CDR3 coding DNA: TGCAGTGCTAGACCCGAGAAGACCCAGTACTTC.

The chain recombines TRBV5-4 with TRBJ2-2, with a possible D match to TRBD2 (7 bases). The CDR3 loop spans 18 amino acids. V lost 4 bases and J 5 bases, leaving 24 bases between the germline ends. The germline V gene encodes CDR1 SGHNT and CDR2 YYREEE (reference sequence). The CDR3 loop is CASSLLQWGGPGTGELFF. In DNA, the CDR3 is TGTGCCAGCAGCCTCCTCCAATGGGGGGGGCCTGGGACCGGGGAGCTGTTTTTT.

The J gene is TRBJ2-1, the V gene TRBV6-5, with TRBD1 matching 10 bases. The trim removed 5 bases at V and 7 bases at J, leaving 5 bases unmatched. Per the germline V gene, CDR1 is MNHEY and CDR2 is SVGAGI. CDR3 length: 14 residues. CDR3 bases: TGTGCCAGCAGTCTGCGACAGGGGGCGAATGAGCAGTTCTTC. Translating it yields CASSLRQGANEQFF.

V gene TRBV7-2 combines with J gene TRBJ2-5; 7 bases fit TRBD2. Germline lookup yields CDR1 SGHTA and CDR2 FQGNSA. The CDR3 has 16 amino acids. The ends lost 0 bases at V and 7 bases at J; junction bases unmatched: 11. CDR3 nucleotide sequence: TGTGCCAGCAGCTTAGCCCGGGACTCCTCGGGGGGGACCCAGTACTTC. Protein product: CASSLARDSSGGTQYF.

V is TRBV25-1 and J is TRBJ2-3; 9 positions match TRBD1. The germline V gene has CDR1 MGHDK and CDR2 SYGVNS. V shed 1 base, J shed 1 base, and the junction held 6 bases outside the gene matches. The CDR3 length is 17 residues. CDR3 amino acids: CASSELGQGGGTDTQYF. CDR3 nucleotides: TGTGCCAGCAGTGAATTGGGACAGGGCGGGGGCACAGATACGCAGTATTTT. Full variable domain (rest looked up from reference TRBV25-1 and TRBJ2-3): EADIYQTPRYLVIGTGKKITLECSQTMGHDKMYWYQQDPGMELHLIHYSYGVNSTEKGDLSSESTVSRIRTEHFPLTLESARPSHTSQYLCASSELGQGGGTDTQYFGPGTRLTVL.

The chain is built from TRBV19 and TRBJ2-1, with TRBD2 matching over 12 bases. The CDR3 extends over 12 amino acids. The germline gives CDR1 LNHDA, CDR2 SQIVND (reference sequence). The trim removed 5 bases at V and 15 bases at J, leaving 5 bases unmatched. In DNA form, the CDR3 reads TGTGCCAGTAGTCTACTAGCGGGGGGACGGTTCTTC. This sequence encodes CASSLLAGGRFF.

The chain carries TRBV4-2 and TRBJ2-3; TRBD2 agrees at 11 bases. The CDR3 sequence is 16 residues long. Per the germline V gene, CDR1 is LGHNA and CDR2 is YNFKEQ. Losses at the gene ends were 1 base for V and 2 bases for J; bases not matched to a gene: 2. CDR3 in amino acids: CASSQGSGGATDTQYF. CDR3 sequence (DNA): TGTGCCAGCAGCCAAGGTAGCGGGGGGGCCACAGATACGCAGTATTTT.

The chain uses TRBV29-1 and TRBJ2-7; 9 bases line up with TRBD1. This CDR3 is 13 amino acids long. The germline CDR1 and CDR2 sequences are SQVTM and ANQGSEA. Trimming took 8 bases from V and 5 from J; bases not matched to a gene: 10. The CDR3, as DNA: TGCAGCTTCCGCCGGGACAGGGACCACGAGCAGTACTTC. It encodes CSFRRDRDHEQYF.

V and J are TRBV11-2 and TRBJ2-1, with 7 bases fitting TRBD1. CDR3 length: 16 residues. V was pared by 0 bases and J by 6 bases, with 8 bases of the junction left unmatched. Per germline, CDR1 SGHAT and CDR2 FQNNGV. CDR3 bases: TGTGCCAGCAGCTTAGATAGAAGGGGGCTGGGCAATGAGCAGTTCTTC. Translated, it gives CASSLDRRGLGNEQFF. Full variable domain (rest looked up from reference TRBV11-2 and TRBJ2-1): EAGVAQSPRYKIIEKRQSVAFWCNPISGHATLYWYQQILGQGPKLLIQFQNNGVVDDSQLPKDRFSAERLKGVDSTLKIQPAKLEDSAVYLCASSLDRRGLGNEQFFGPGTRLTVL.

To note about this clone: An end of the junction differs from the germline gene, which may be a read error. The V and J genes are TRBV4-1 and TRBJ2-7; unclear D gene. The CDR3 runs to 12 residues. Germline loops: CDR1 MGHRA, CDR2 YSYEKL. CDR3 nucleotides: TGCGCCAGCAGCCAAGTTAGGCAGGTGACAAGCTTC. It translates to CASSQVRQVTSF.

The chain recombines TRBV10-3 with TRBJ2-1; the match to TRBD2 covers 8 bases. This CDR3 is 17 amino acids long. The V and J ends lost 4 bases and 7 bases, in that order; junction bases with no gene match: 15. Germline values: CDR1 ENHRY, CDR2 SYGVKD. As DNA, the CDR3 is TGTGCCATCAGTGCCTCCGGGACAACCGGACTAGCAAATGAGCAGTTCTTC. Translating it yields CAISASGTTGLANEQFF.

This chain uses TRBV30 with TRBJ2-7; a possible D gene is TRBD2 (7 bases). CDR3 length: 14 residues. Germline V lookup: CDR1 GTSNPN, CDR2 SVGIG (reference sequence). Trimming removed 0 bases from V and 2 bases from J, with 11 bases in between. CDR3 DNA: TGTGCCTGGAGTGTAGGGGGAGGGCCCTACGAGCAGTACTTC. It is translated as CAWSVGGGPYEQYF. The full variable domain, in which reference TRBV30 and TRBJ2-7 provide the parts outside the CDR3, is SQTIHQWPATLVQPVGSPLSLECTVEGTSNPNLYWYRQAAGRGLQLLFYSVGIGQISSEVPQNLSASRPQDRQFILSSKKLLLSDSGFYLCAWSVGGGPYEQYFGPGTRLTVT.

This chain uses TRBV11-2 with TRBJ2-1; no definite D call. Trimming removed 2 bases from V and 1 base from J, with 6 bases in between. This CDR3 region has 14 residues. The germline V gene has CDR1 SGHAT and CDR2 FQNNGV. This chain's CDR3 is CASSLTESYNEQFF. CDR3 DNA sequence: TGTGCCAGCAGCTTAACAGAGTCCTACAATGAGCAGTTCTTC.

In the case of this clone: Other DNA sequences within the sample encode an identical CDR3. The genes are TRBV6-5 and TRBJ2-5; 7 bases agree with TRBD1. Losses at the gene ends were 0 bases for V and 2 bases for J; bases not matched to a gene: 0. The germline gives CDR1 MNHEY, CDR2 SVGAGI. The CDR3 spans 14 residues. CDR3 amino acids: CASSYSGQQETQYF. The DNA of the CDR3 is TGTGCCAGCAGTTACTCGGGACAGCAAGAGACCCAGTACTTC.

V gene TRBV3-1 (or the pseudogene TRBV3-2) combines with J gene TRBJ1-2; 8 bases are shared with TRBD1. The CDR3 contains 14 residues. J gave up 7 bases and V 0 bases, and 4 bases lay outside the gene matches. Per the germline V gene, CDR1 is LGHDT and CDR2 is YNNKEL (reference sequence). The CDR3 DNA is TGTGCCAGCAGCCAAGACAGGGGGCTCGGTGGCTACACCTTC. Translated, it gives CASSQDRGLGGYTF.

The chain uses TRBV4-3 and TRBJ2-2; D possibly corresponds to TRBD1 (5 bases). Germline V CDR1 and CDR2: LGHNA, YSLEER. Deletions cut 3 bases from V and 5 bases from J, with 13 bases between. The CDR3 extends over 15 amino acids. DNA of the CDR3: TGCGCCAGCAGCCAGGCCCCAGGGTTAACCGGGGAGCTGTTTTTT. It is translated as CASSQAPGLTGELFF.

The chain combines TRBV7-2 with TRBJ2-5; 15 bases are a match to TRBD2. Trimming removed 5 bases from V and 5 bases from J; junction bases left unmatched: 12. Per germline, CDR1 SGHTA and CDR2 FQGNSA. The CDR3 consists of 18 residues. CDR3 nucleotides: TGTGCCAGCAGCCTCCGTCCCGGGACTAGCGGGGGGCATGAGACCCAGTACTTC. It yields the protein CASSLRPGTSGGHETQYF.